Below are 29 T cell receptor beta chains sequenced from a single sample in a study of T-cell reconstitution after alpha-beta-depleted transplantation in children. Unique molecular identifiers tagged the TCRbeta library. TCRdb analysed the PCR reads with MiXCR anew, one entry per CDR3 protein. This table has a few hundred thousand distinct CDR3 sequences, approximately 10% appearing once. The sample was PBMCs from the stem cell graft donor, taken from the stem cell graft. The receptors here all came from a human donor who donated a stem cell graft to a child with acute lymphoblastic leukemia.

This clonotype has just a few counts. The chain uses TRBV11-2 and TRBJ1-1; D uncertain. The CDR3 sequence is 14 residues long. Trimming stripped 5 bases from V and 7 bases from J, with 17 bases between. Germline values: CDR1 SGHAT, CDR2 FQNNGV. Here the CDR3 DNA reads TGTGCCAGCAGCCCTGTCCGAGGGTATGATGAAGCTTTCTTT. This encodes CASSPVRGYDEAFF.

The chain links TRBV5-1 to TRBJ2-1, with 12 bases aligning to TRBD1. CDR1 is SGHRS, CDR2 YFSETQ, per germline. V lost 0 bases and J lost 9; bases outside the gene matches: 13. This CDR3 has 18 residues. Here the CDR3 reads CASSLELLPGQGAGEQFF. The CDR3 DNA reads TGCGCCAGCAGCTTGGAACTCCTTCCGGGACAGGGGGCTGGTGAGCAGTTCTTC. Looking up the rest from reference TRBV5-1 and TRBJ2-1 gives the full variable domain: KAGVTQTPRYLIKTRGQQVTLSCSPISGHRSVSWYQQTPGQGLQFLFEYFSETQRNKGNFPGRFSGRQFSNSRSEMNVSTLELGDSALYLCASSLELLPGQGAGEQFFGPGTRLTVL.

This clonotype was counted at least ten times. The V and J genes are TRBV5-1 and TRBJ2-2, with 8 nucleotides matching TRBD1. The germline V gene has CDR1 SGHRS and CDR2 YFSETQ. V lost 4 bases and J lost 2; bases outside the gene matches: 7. This CDR3 comprises 16 residues. The CDR3 nucleotides are TGCGCCAGCAGCGGGCAGACAGGGGATAACACCGGGGAGCTGTTTTTT. Its translation is CASSGQTGDNTGELFF.

This clonotype has ten or more counts. The CDR3: CSVVRTSGTDTQYF. DNA of the CDR3: TGCAGCGTTGTTAGGACTAGTGGCACAGATACGCAGTATTTT. The chain recombines TRBV29-1 with TRBJ2-3, with 7 positions matching TRBD2. Germline CDR1 reads SQVTM; CDR2 reads ANQGSEA. The trim removed 4 bases at V and 1 base at J, leaving 5 bases unmatched. The CDR3 covers 14 residues.

This clonotype was counted ten times or more. The rearrangement uses TRBV20-1 and TRBJ2-5, with TRBD2 matching over 9 bases. V lost 5 bases, J lost 3 bases, and 10 bases stayed unmatched. Germline loops: CDR1 DFQATT, CDR2 SNEGSKA (reference sequence). CDR3 length equals 15 residues. The CDR3 region is CSALLRAGGKETQYF. The CDR3 nucleotides read TGCAGTGCTTTACTAAGAGCGGGGGGCAAAGAGACCCAGTACTTC.

This clonotype has just a few counts. The rearrangement links TRBV7-9 to TRBJ2-3, with D maybe TRBD1 (5 bases). The CDR3 covers 15 residues. V was shortened by 7 bases and J by 2 bases, with 16 bases between the two germline ends. Germline V gene data show CDR1 as SEHNR and CDR2 as FQNEAQ (reference sequence). CDR3: CASTPWGSNTDTQYF. For the CDR3, the DNA is TGTGCCAGCACCCCTTGGGGCTCCAACACAGATACGCAGTATTTT.

This clonotype appeared a few times. The chain has TRBV7-6 and TRBJ2-6; D is ambiguous. The CDR3 has 14 amino acids. The V end lost 3 bases, the J end lost 1 base, and 4 bases lay between the germline ends. Germline loops: CDR1 SGHVS, CDR2 FNYEAQ. Here the CDR3 DNA reads TGTGCCAGCAGCTTGGATTCTGGGGCCAACGTCCTGACTTTC. Protein sequence: CASSLDSGANVLTF. The full variable domain, its missing parts supplied by reference TRBV7-6 and TRBJ2-6, is GAGVSQSPRYKVTKRGQDVALRCDPISGHVSLYWYRQALGQGPEFLTYFNYEAQQDKSGLPNDRFSAERPEGSISTLTIQRTEQRDSAMYRCASSLDSGANVLTFGAGSRLTVL.

This clonotype was detected only a few times. J is TRBJ1-5 and V is TRBV10-3, with D maybe TRBD1 (6 bases). The germline CDR1 and CDR2 sequences are ENHRY and SYGVKD. The length of the CDR3 is 16 residues. Trimming removed 0 bases at V and 7 bases at J, with 16 bases between. The CDR3 is CAISESIEQGRQPQHF. In DNA form, the CDR3 reads TGTGCCATCAGTGAGTCGATCGAACAGGGTCGCCAGCCCCAGCATTTT.

This clonotype was seen only a few times. This chain uses TRBV11-2 with TRBJ2-3; D may be TRBD2 (5 bases). CDR1 SGHAT and CDR2 FQNNGV come from the germline V gene. This CDR3 is 17 amino acids long. The germline V and J ends were trimmed by 5 bases and 0 bases, with 18 bases remaining between them. DNA of the CDR3: TGTGCCAGCAGCCAAGAGGGATCGGCTACTAGCACAGATACGCAGTATTTT. The encoded protein is CASSQEGSATSTDTQYF.

The chain combines TRBV7-6 with TRBJ2-1; TRBD1 aligns across 8 bases. The CDR3 loop spans 14 amino acids. Germline V gene lookup returns CDR1 SGHVS and CDR2 FNYEAQ. V was clipped by 5 bases and J by 6 bases; unmatched bases: 6. The CDR3 DNA is TGTGCCAGCAGCGAGCAGACAGGGGTCAATGAGCAGTTCTTC. This translates into CASSEQTGVNEQFF.

This chain links TRBV5-6 with TRBJ2-1; the D call may be TRBD1 or TRBD2 (7 bases each). The CDR3 extends over 14 amino acids. Trimming took 2 bases from V and 9 from J, leaving 15 bases between them. Germline V gene sequence: CDR1 SGHDT, CDR2 YYEEEE. The CDR3 reads CASSFGEGAPEQFF. The CDR3 DNA sequence: TGTGCCAGCAGCTTTGGGGAGGGGGCCCCTGAGCAGTTCTTC.

The table lists this clonotype with a few counts. The chain employs TRBV5-6 and TRBJ1-1; 12 bases are shared with TRBD1. The J segment lost 5 bases and the V segment lost 3 bases, leaving 11 bases of the junction unmatched. This CDR3 region has 17 residues. Germline V CDR1 and CDR2: SGHDT, YYEEEE. The CDR3 spells CASSSWRGTGGQTEAFF. For the CDR3, the DNA is TGTGCCAGCAGCTCCTGGCGTGGGACAGGGGGCCAGACTGAAGCTTTCTTT.

This clonotype was observed a handful of times. This rearrangement joins TRBV5-1 to TRBJ2-5; D call uncertain. CDR3 length: 13 residues. CDR1 is SGHRS and CDR2 is YFSETQ in the germline V gene. Trimming stripped 2 bases from V and 3 bases from J, with 8 bases between. In nucleotides, the CDR3 is TGCGCCAGCAGCTTTGGCGGAGAAGAGACCCAGTACTTC. Residues: CASSFGGEETQYF.

J is TRBJ2-1 and V is TRBV12-3 or TRBV12-4, with 9 bases matching TRBD1. Unmatched junction bases numbered 22, after V lost 3 bases and J lost 4 bases. This CDR3 comprises 21 residues. The DNA for the CDR3 is TGTGCCAGCAGTTTCACTTTTCCGGGACAGGGAAAAACAAGGGTTTACAATGAGCAGTTCTTC. Its translation: CASSFTFPGQGKTRVYNEQFF.

This chain connects TRBV25-1 to TRBJ2-3; TRBD1 aligns across 9 bases. The J segment lost 4 bases and the V segment lost 7 bases, leaving 9 bases of the junction unmatched. The CDR3 loop spans 15 amino acids. Germline V gene lookup returns CDR1 MGHDK and CDR2 SYGVNS. CDR3 in DNA: TGTGCCAGCACCCCACAGGGGGCGCATGCAGATACGCAGTATTTT. It specifies CASTPQGAHADTQYF.

The chain combines TRBV5-1 with TRBJ1-6; tentatively, D is TRBD1 (5 bases). The CDR3 contains 17 residues. Germline CDR1 SGHRS, CDR2 YFSETQ. V lost 4 bases and J 0 bases, leaving 14 bases between the germline ends. The CDR3 is CASSPIDRSSYNSPLHF. DNA of the CDR3: TGCGCCAGCAGCCCTATTGACAGAAGCTCCTATAATTCACCCCTCCACTTT.

The genes are TRBV30 and TRBJ1-2, with no clear D. This CDR3 region has 12 residues. Germline lookup yields CDR1 GTSNPN and CDR2 SVGIG (reference sequence). The germline V and J ends were trimmed by 0 bases and 8 bases, with 10 bases remaining between them. The CDR3 region is CAWSVGVLGYTF. CDR3 in DNA: TGTGCCTGGAGTGTCGGGGTGCTCGGCTACACCTTC.

This clonotype was observed at least ten times. This sequence joins TRBV5-5 and TRBJ2-2, with D tentatively TRBD2 (5 bases). The CDR3 has 14 residues. Germline CDR1 SGHKS, CDR2 YYEKEE (reference sequence). Between the trimmed V and J ends, which lost 2 bases and 3 bases, there was a span of 8 bases. CDR3 amino acids: CASSFYGDTGELFF. CDR3 nucleotides: TGTGCCAGCAGCTTCTACGGGGACACCGGGGAGCTGTTTTTT. Looking up the rest from reference TRBV5-5 and TRBJ2-2 gives the full variable domain: DAGVTQSPTHLIKTRGQQVTLRCSPISGHKSVSWYQQVLGQGPQFIFQYYEKEERGRGNFPDRFSARQFPNYSSELNVNALLLGDSALYLCASSFYGDTGELFFGEGSRLTVL.

This clonotype was seen many times. V is TRBV20-1 and J is TRBJ2-1, with TRBD2 matching over 11 bases. The V gene end was trimmed by 5 bases and the J gene end by 6 bases; junction bases not matched to a gene: 6. Germline V gene sequence: CDR1 DFQATT, CDR2 SNEGSKA (reference sequence). The CDR3 is 14 amino acids. The CDR3 bases are TGCAGTGCTGTAGCGGGGGGGGGAATCAATGAGCAGTTCTTC. As protein: CSAVAGGGINEQFF.

This clonotype was seen ten or more times. CDR3 in DNA: TGTGCCATCGCTTTAACAGGGGTTTTCACAGATACGCAGTATTTT. It codes for CAIALTGVFTDTQYF. The chain employs TRBV10-3 and TRBJ2-3; 7 positions match TRBD1. CDR1 and CDR2 (germline): ENHRY, SYGVKD. CDR3 length equals 15 residues. V shed 8 bases, J shed 2 bases, and the junction held 10 bases outside the gene matches.

This clonotype has at least ten counts. The J gene is TRBJ2-2, the V gene TRBV5-1; 9 bases are a match to TRBD1. J lost 5 bases, V lost 7 bases, and 12 bases had no gene match. Germline CDR1 and CDR2: SGHRS and YFSETQ. The length of the CDR3 is 16 residues. The CDR3 nucleotides read TGCGCCAGCGGCCTGGACCCGGGACAGGGAACCGGGGAGCTGTTTTTT. This sequence encodes CASGLDPGQGTGELFF. Supplemented by reference TRBV5-1 and TRBJ2-2, the full variable domain reads KAGVTQTPRYLIKTRGQQVTLSCSPISGHRSVSWYQQTPGQGLQFLFEYFSETQRNKGNFPGRFSGRQFSNSRSEMNVSTLELGDSALYLCASGLDPGQGTGELFFGEGSRLTVL.

This clonotype was observed many times. V usage is TRBV29-1 and J usage is TRBJ1-3; no firm D call. CDR1 is SQVTM, CDR2 ANQGSEA, per germline. This CDR3 region has 12 residues. The V end was cut by 3 bases, the J end by 5 bases, with 8 bases between. The CDR3 sequence: CSVDDSRNTIYF. CDR3 nucleotide sequence: TGCAGCGTTGACGATTCCCGAAACACCATATATTTT.

A few counts support this clonotype. The V and J genes are TRBV25-1 and TRBJ1-3; the D is unclear. Per the germline V gene, CDR1 is MGHDK and CDR2 is SYGVNS. The CDR3 has 15 residues. Between the trimmed V and J ends, which lost 0 bases and 0 bases, there was a span of 6 bases. CDR3 region: CASSEYILSGNTIYF. The CDR3 bases are TGTGCCAGCAGTGAATATATTCTCTCTGGAAACACCATATATTTT.

The chain is built from TRBV5-1 and TRBJ2-1, with D hard to call. The germline CDR1 and CDR2 sequences are SGHRS and YFSETQ. The CDR3 is made up of 16 amino acids. Trimming left V 4 bases short and J 3 bases short, with 17 bases between. The CDR3 region is CASSERRSPGYNEQFF. CDR3 coding DNA: TGCGCCAGCAGCGAACGGAGATCCCCCGGCTACAATGAGCAGTTCTTC.

The chain joins TRBV30 to TRBJ2-6; D not certain. CDR3 length: 14 residues. Germline CDR1 GTSNPN, CDR2 SVGIG (reference sequence). Trimming shortened V by 3 bases and J by 0 bases, and 6 bases separated the two germline ends. Here the CDR3 DNA reads TGTGCCTGGAGGACCGACTCTGGGGCCAACGTCCTGACTTTC. It codes for CAWRTDSGANVLTF.

This clonotype was counted a few times. The chain recombines TRBV7-6 with TRBJ2-2; 9 bases are a match to TRBD2. The CDR3 length is 16 residues. Per germline, CDR1 SGHVS and CDR2 FNYEAQ. The V segment lost 5 bases and the J segment 0 bases; nucleotides outside the gene matches: 4. The CDR3 protein is CASSTGGGANTGELFF. As DNA, the CDR3 is TGTGCCAGCAGCACCGGCGGGGGGGCGAACACCGGGGAGCTGTTTTTT.

This clonotype was detected many times. J is TRBJ2-7 and V is TRBV20-1, with a tentative D call TRBD1 (6 bases). The CDR3 spans 14 residues. Germline V gives CDR1 DFQATT, CDR2 SNEGSKA (reference sequence). Trimming pared 3 bases from V and 2 bases from J, leaving 14 bases between. The CDR3 DNA follows: TGCAGTGCTAGCCGGACAGCCACTGCCTACGAGCAGTACTTC. Residues: CSASRTATAYEQYF.

As regards this clonotype: Given the absence of the conserved phenylalanine or tryptophan at the CDR3 end, a read error is likely. CDR3: CASSEDRATNEKLFS. CDR3 bases: TGTGCCAGCAGTGAAGACCGTGCAACTAATGAAAAACTGTTTTCT. The genes are TRBV6-1 and TRBJ1-4; D is undetermined. V lost 1 base and J 0 bases, leaving 6 bases between the germline ends. There are 15 residues in the CDR3. The germline V gene encodes CDR1 MNHNS and CDR2 SASEGT.

At least ten counts were recorded for this clonotype. The gene calls are TRBV10-3 and TRBJ1-3; no definite D call. This CDR3 contains 12 residues. Germline CDR1 is ENHRY and CDR2 is SYGVKD. Trimming left V 6 bases short and J 4 bases short, with 7 bases between. For the CDR3, the DNA is TGTGCCATCAGCCTTGAAGGAAACACCATATATTTT. This sequence encodes CAISLEGNTIYF.